The 14 T cell receptor beta chains listed next were all sequenced from one sample in a study of blood T cell repertoires in COVID-19. Clones were sequenced by immunoSEQ multiplex PCR, and TCRdb holds only the in-frame ones, with some missing. The data contain almost 85,000 clones, 65% to 85% of them singletons. The specimen sequenced was peripheral blood. Source of these receptors: a man aged 80 or over with active or convalescent COVID-19.

The chain combines TRBV10-1 with TRBJ2-7; 7 bases match TRBD1. Germline values: CDR1 WNHNN, CDR2 SYGVQD (reference sequence). The CDR3 contains 13 residues. Unmatched junction bases numbered 6, after V lost 4 bases and J lost 6 bases. The CDR3 region is CASSAGTAIEQYF. DNA of the CDR3: TGCGCCAGCAGTGCCGGGACAGCGATCGAGCAGTACTTC.

J is TRBJ1-1 and V is TRBV13; tentative D call: TRBD1 (6 bases). The V end was cut by 2 bases, the J end by 8 bases, with 21 bases between. The CDR3 is 16 amino acids. Germline V gives CDR1 PRHDT, CDR2 FYEKMQ (reference sequence). The CDR3 DNA sequence: TGTGCCAGCAGCTTATCCGAGTTCAGGGGATCTTACGAAGCTTTCTTT. Protein: CASSLSEFRGSYEAFF.

This chain uses TRBV27 with TRBJ1-2; a weak D match, TRBD1 (5 bases). CDR3 length equals 14 residues. Per germline, CDR1 MNHEY and CDR2 SMNVEV (reference sequence). The V end lost 3 bases, the J end lost 3 bases, and 11 bases lay between the germline ends. CDR3 loop: CASSFRASHYGYTF. DNA of the CDR3: TGTGCCAGCAGTTTCAGGGCGTCCCACTATGGCTACACCTTC.

The chain uses TRBV5-6 and TRBJ2-3, with 11 bases fitting TRBD2. After removal of 8 bases from V and 1 base from J, the junction contained 9 bases not matched to a gene. Germline V gene lookup returns CDR1 SGHDT and CDR2 YYEEEE. The CDR3 extends over 16 amino acids. The CDR3 bases are TGTGCCAGTTGGGGACTAGCGGAGAGAGGCACAGATACGCAGTATTTT. Translated: CASWGLAERGTDTQYF.

CDR3 region: CASSPSDRGNTIYF. CDR3 bases: TGTGCCAGCTCACCTTCAGACAGGGGAAACACCATATATTTT. This chain connects TRBV18 to TRBJ1-3, with D possibly being TRBD1 (6 bases). V was cut by 3 bases and J by 4 bases, with 10 bases left in between. The CDR3 is 14 amino acids. CDR1 and CDR2 from the germline V gene are KGHSH and LQKENI.

The CDR3, as DNA: TGTGCCAGCAGCTCCTTTTCTAGCTCCCCCTACAATGAGCAGTTCTTC. This gives the protein CASSSFSSSPYNEQFF. The chain joins TRBV7-9 to TRBJ2-1; the D gene is possibly TRBD2 (5 bases). CDR1 and CDR2 (germline): SEHNR, FQNEAQ (reference sequence). Trimming left V 4 bases short and J 2 bases short, with 15 bases between. The CDR3 runs to 16 residues.

This clone was observed a handful of times. This sample also contains other DNA sequences that code for the same CDR3. The V call is TRBV5-1, the J call TRBJ1-1; possible D gene TRBD1, 6 bases. The CDR3 is made up of 14 amino acids. CDR1 is SGHRS and CDR2 is YFSETQ in the germline V gene. The V gene lost 3 bases and the J gene lost 1 base, with 10 bases spanning the gap. The CDR3 here is CASSSGQPNTEAFF. The CDR3 nucleotides are TGCGCCAGCAGCTCCGGACAGCCGAACACTGAAGCTTTCTTT.

V usage is TRBV7-2 and J usage is TRBJ2-7; D remains unclear. With 5 bases removed from V and 7 bases from J, the gap between germline ends came to 18 bases. Germline loops: CDR1 SGHTA, CDR2 FQGNSA. The CDR3 consists of 14 residues. This CDR3 is CASSPLTDYTEQYF. CDR3 sequence (DNA): TGTGCCAGCAGCCCCCTGACTGATTATACGGAGCAGTACTTC.

V is TRBV18 and J is TRBJ2-1; 8 positions match TRBD1. The length of the CDR3 is 14 residues. V shed 4 bases, J shed 7 bases, and the junction held 6 bases outside the gene matches. Germline V gene data show CDR1 as KGHSH and CDR2 as LQKENI. The CDR3 region is CASSLLDRENEQFF. CDR3 nucleotide sequence: TGTGCCAGCTCACTTCTGGACAGGGAGAATGAGCAGTTCTTC.

The rearrangement uses TRBV7-9 and TRBJ1-2; D possibly corresponds to TRBD1 (6 bases). This CDR3 spans 15 amino acids. CDR1 is SEHNR, CDR2 FQNEAQ, per germline (reference sequence). The V gene lost 5 bases and the J gene lost 6 bases, with 19 bases spanning the gap. The CDR3 loop is CASSLVRQARDGYTF. The CDR3 DNA reads as TGTGCCAGCAGCCTTGTCCGACAGGCACGGGATGGCTACACCTTC.

V and J are TRBV27 and TRBJ2-3; 8 bases match TRBD2. V trimming: 10 bases; J trimming: 0 bases; junction bases outside the gene matches: 12. This CDR3 contains 16 residues. Germline V gene sequence: CDR1 MNHEY, CDR2 SMNVEV (reference sequence). The CDR3 DNA sequence: TGTGCCACCGCGTTCTTTAGCGGGAAAAGCACAGATACGCAGTATTTT. It is translated as CATAFFSGKSTDTQYF.

J is TRBJ2-5 and V is TRBV19; maybe TRBD2 (7 bases). The V end lost 7 bases, the J end lost 7 bases, and 25 bases lay between the germline ends. Germline loops: CDR1 LNHDA, CDR2 SQIVND (reference sequence). CDR3 size: 16 residues. The CDR3 DNA sequence: TGTGCCAGTACCAAAGGGGGGGTGGGCCCGGATGCGACCCAGTACTTC. It yields the protein CASTKGGVGPDATQYF.

This chain joins TRBV3-1 (or the pseudogene TRBV3-2) and TRBJ1-5, with 7 bases identical to TRBD1. Germline CDR1 and CDR2: LGHDT and YNNKEL (reference sequence). The V segment lost 4 bases and the J segment 4 bases; nucleotides outside the gene matches: 10. This CDR3 is 16 amino acids long. CDR3: CASSRSTGAGNQPQHF. The CDR3 coding sequence is TGTGCCAGCAGCCGGTCTACAGGGGCGGGGAATCAGCCCCAGCATTTT.

J is TRBJ1-1 and V is TRBV5-1; D unresolved. This CDR3 contains 15 residues. Trimming shortened V by 2 bases and J by 1 base, and 12 bases separated the two germline ends. Germline CDR1 is SGHRS and CDR2 is YFSETQ. The CDR3 nucleotides are TGCGCCAGCAGCTTTAACGAGCAGGAGAACACTGAAGCTTTCTTT. Translating gives CASSFNEQENTEAFF.